This TCR beta chain was found in a study of cytomegalovirus exposure and HLA in healthy donors. The study's findings and limits: An apparent linkage of common viral pathogens to several of the most significant clusters emerged in a later analysis.

Looked up from germline, CDR1 is MDHEN and CDR2 is SYDVKM. Unmatched junction bases numbered 19, after V lost 7 bases and J lost 6 bases. This CDR3 is 17 amino acids long. Primers for the PCR totalled 60 Vbeta and 13 Jbeta. The assay was immunoSEQ multiplex PCR, and TCRdb's table has in-frame clones only and misses some. The sample holds 150,000 to 200,000 clones; about 85% are singletons and the top ten take 1%. With respect to this clone: Its antigen remains unidentified.

The sequence derives from a boy younger than 10 in good health and CMV-seronegative. The gene calls are TRBV28 and TRBJ2-3; 7 bases map to TRBD1. Sequenced material: PBMCs. CDR3 nucleotide sequence: TGTGCCAGCAACAGCCAGCATCCGGGACAGAGCTCGGATACGCAGTATTTT. Protein: CASNSQHPGQSSDTQYF. The variable domain in full, with the rest retrieved from reference TRBV28 and TRBJ2-3, is DVKVTQSSRYLVKRTGEKVFLECVQDMDHENMFWYRQDPGLGLRLIYFSYDVKMKEKGDIPEGYSVSREKKERFSLILESASTNQTSMYLCASNSQHPGQSSDTQYFGPGTRLTVL.